This entry lists 19 T cell receptor beta chains sequenced from one sample in a study of shared clonotypes between healthy human individuals. Terminally differentiated effector memory CD45RA+ cells were excluded by CCR7 positive selection of CD45RO-negative cells. Data came from immunoSEQ multiplex PCR; TCRdb stores just in-frame clones and leaves some out. The data contain about 2 million clones, around 96% of them singletons. Material: naive CD8+ T cells sorted from blood. Receptors originate from a young man in good health.

The gene calls are TRBV27 and TRBJ1-2, with D uncertain. V was trimmed by 3 bases and J by 1 base, leaving 12 bases between them. The germline CDR1 and CDR2 sequences are MNHEY and SMNVEV (reference sequence). The CDR3 length is 15 residues. Here the CDR3 reads CASSFSRRINYGYTF. CDR3 DNA: TGTGCCAGCAGTTTCTCGCGGAGAATTAACTATGGCTACACCTTC.

The rearrangement joins TRBV11-2 to TRBJ1-1, with D tentatively TRBD1 (5 bases). The CDR3 covers 15 residues. Germline CDR1 and CDR2: SGHAT and FQNNGV. Deletions cut 3 bases from V and 4 bases from J, with 15 bases between. CDR3 bases: TGTGCCAGCAGCTTGGCCCAGGGTACGGGCACTGAAGCTTTCTTT. Amino acid sequence: CASSLAQGTGTEAFF.

The chain combines TRBV5-4 with TRBJ1-1, with D hard to call. This CDR3 spans 17 amino acids. Germline V CDR1 and CDR2: SGHNT, YYREEE (reference sequence). V lost 5 bases to trimming and J lost 3 bases, with 23 bases between them. This CDR3 is CASRPGDGSDWDTEAFF. The CDR3 DNA reads TGTGCCAGCAGGCCAGGCGACGGGTCGGACTGGGACACTGAAGCTTTCTTT.

The chain joins TRBV19 to TRBJ2-5; D not certain. The CDR3 is made up of 11 amino acids. CDR1 is LNHDA and CDR2 is SQIVND in the germline V gene (reference sequence). The V and J ends lost 4 bases and 2 bases respectively, with 2 bases between them. CDR3 sequence: CASSNQETQYF. The CDR3 nucleotides are TGTGCCAGTAGTAATCAAGAGACCCAGTACTTC.

V usage is TRBV7-2 and J usage is TRBJ2-2; the match to TRBD1 covers 11 bases. CDR1 and CDR2 from the germline V gene are SGHTA and FQGNSA. V shed 5 bases, J shed 7 bases, and the junction held 3 bases outside the gene matches. CDR3 length: 14 amino acids. The CDR3 is CASSRGQGDGELFF. The CDR3 DNA is TGTGCCAGCAGCAGGGGACAGGGGGACGGGGAGCTGTTTTTT.

The gene calls are TRBV27 and TRBJ2-7; D possibly corresponds to TRBD1 (5 bases). The CDR3 runs to 15 residues. CDR1 and CDR2 (germline): MNHEY, SMNVEV (reference sequence). Between the trimmed V and J ends, which lost 2 bases and 3 bases, there was a span of 14 bases. CDR3 coding DNA: TGTGCCAGCAGTTTAGGGGCCCCCCGCTACTACGAGCAGTACTTC. Translating it yields CASSLGAPRYYEQYF.

The chain links TRBV5-1 to TRBJ2-5; TRBD2 agrees at 10 bases. The CDR3 has 13 residues. Germline V lookup: CDR1 SGHRS, CDR2 YFSETQ. Trimming at V came to 0 bases and at J to 12 bases, leaving 5 bases not matched to a gene. In DNA form, the CDR3 reads TGCGCCAGCAGCTTGGGGACTAGCGGACGTAAGTACTTC. Residues: CASSLGTSGRKYF.

The chain links TRBV7-6 to TRBJ1-4, with D possibly TRBD1 on 6 matching bases. V was pared by 3 bases and J by 5 bases, with 10 bases between. Germline loops: CDR1 SGHVS, CDR2 FNYEAQ. CDR3 length equals 14 residues. The CDR3 nucleotides read TGTGCCAGCAGCTTCCGACAGGAGAATGAAAAACTGTTTTTT. This encodes CASSFRQENEKLFF. Full variable domain (outside the CDR3, taken from reference TRBV7-6 and TRBJ1-4): GAGVSQSPRYKVTKRGQDVALRCDPISGHVSLYWYRQALGQGPEFLTYFNYEAQQDKSGLPNDRFSAERPEGSISTLTIQRTEQRDSAMYRCASSFRQENEKLFFGSGTQLSVL.

Notes on this clone: Different DNA sequences within this sample yield the same CDR3. This chain joins TRBV19 and TRBJ1-1, with D possibly matching TRBD1 (6 bases). This CDR3 has 13 residues. CDR1 and CDR2 (germline): LNHDA, SQIVND (reference sequence). With 3 bases removed from V and 2 bases from J, the gap between germline ends came to 7 bases. CDR3 protein: CASSMGHNTEAFF. The CDR3 nucleotides read TGTGCCAGTAGTATGGGACATAACACTGAAGCTTTCTTT. Full variable domain (missing parts from reference TRBV19 and TRBJ1-1): DGGITQSPKYLFRKEGQNVTLSCEQNLNHDAMYWYRQDPGQGLRLIYYSQIVNDFQKGDIAEGYSVSREKKESFPLTVTSAQKNPTAFYLCASSMGHNTEAFFGQGTRLTVV.

The CDR3 sequence: CASSLGPGQGWTGELFF. CDR3 sequence (DNA): TGCGCCAGCAGCTTGGGACCGGGACAGGGGTGGACCGGGGAGCTGTTTTTT. The V and J genes are TRBV5-1 and TRBJ2-2; TRBD1 agrees at 10 bases. This CDR3 has 17 amino acids. V shed 0 bases and J 5 bases; nucleotides not matched to a gene: 7. From germline, CDR1 is SGHRS and CDR2 YFSETQ.

J is TRBJ1-6 and V is TRBV5-6, with a weak D call TRBD1 (5 bases). Trimming removed 4 bases from V and 9 bases from J, with 17 bases in between. The length of the CDR3 is 15 residues. Germline V gene sequence: CDR1 SGHDT, CDR2 YYEEEE. The CDR3 loop reads CASSVDGGTFSPLHF. CDR3 in DNA: TGTGCCAGCAGCGTTGACGGAGGGACGTTTTCACCCCTCCACTTT.

The rearrangement joins TRBV6-1 to TRBJ2-5; D might be TRBD1 (6 bases). CDR3 length: 15 amino acids. Germline V lookup: CDR1 MNHNS, CDR2 SASEGT. Trimming stripped 5 bases from V and 1 base from J, with 14 bases between. The CDR3 loop is CASSTGPGSQETQYF. CDR3 nucleotide sequence: TGTGCCAGCAGTACAGGGCCCGGCTCCCAAGAGACCCAGTACTTC.

The chain uses TRBV7-9 and TRBJ2-7; D gene unclear. The germline V gene has CDR1 SEHNR and CDR2 FQNEAQ (reference sequence). V was cut by 1 base and J by 6 bases, with 7 bases left in between. The CDR3 has 12 amino acids. The CDR3 loop reads CASSLGEREQYF. CDR3 nucleotide sequence: TGTGCCAGCAGCTTAGGAGAACGCGAGCAGTACTTC.

The V call is TRBV28, the J call TRBJ2-3; perhaps D is TRBD1 or TRBD2 (5 bases each). CDR3 length: 17 amino acids. Trimming stripped 4 bases from V and 6 bases from J, with 23 bases between. Germline CDR1 reads MDHEN; CDR2 reads SYDVKM. The CDR3 DNA is TGTGCCAGCAGTTCGTTCATGGAGGAGTCAGGGCGGGATACGCAGTATTTT. This translates into CASSSFMEESGRDTQYF.

This chain joins TRBV30 and TRBJ2-3, with TRBD1 as a possible D gene (6 bases). CDR1 and CDR2 from the germline V gene are GTSNPN and SVGIG (reference sequence). The CDR3 length is 11 residues. V was shortened by 5 bases and J by 6 bases, with 9 bases between the two germline ends. The CDR3 reads CAWAGVDTQYF. The CDR3 DNA reads as TGTGCCTGGGCAGGGGTGGATACGCAGTATTTT.

This rearrangement joins TRBV28 to TRBJ2-3, with TRBD1 identical over 9 bases. J was trimmed by 4 bases and V by 5 bases; bases with no gene match: 10. Germline assignment: CDR1 MDHEN and CDR2 SYDVKM. The CDR3 contains 16 residues. Written as DNA, the CDR3 is TGTGCCAGCAGTACGGACAGGGGAAGTGTTCCAGATACGCAGTATTTT. This translates into CASSTDRGSVPDTQYF.

The chain has TRBV27 and TRBJ1-5; D perhaps matches TRBD1 (5 bases). The germline gives CDR1 MNHEY, CDR2 SMNVEV (reference sequence). This CDR3 comprises 16 residues. V lost 6 bases and J 0 bases, leaving 15 bases between the germline ends. CDR3 in DNA: TGTGCCAGCAGGGGGACCGCCGTTTATAGCAATCAGCCCCAGCATTTT. It is translated as CASRGTAVYSNQPQHF.

This clone was seen once. The J gene is TRBJ2-5, the V gene TRBV6-1; a weak D match, TRBD1 (6 bases). Trimming shortened V by 8 bases and J by 4 bases, and 17 bases separated the two germline ends. The CDR3 totals 14 residues. Germline CDR1 MNHNS, CDR2 SASEGT. The CDR3 DNA reads TGTGCCAGCTCCAACCGGGACACCCCAGAGACCCAGTACTTC. Protein product: CASSNRDTPETQYF.

As DNA, the CDR3 is TGTGCCGCTCGGGAGCAGTACTTC. Translation gives CAAREQYF. This chain uses TRBV30 with TRBJ2-7; D remains ambiguous. The germline CDR1 and CDR2 sequences are GTSNPN and SVGIG (reference sequence). V gave up 8 bases and J gave up 7 bases, with 6 bases separating them. There are 8 residues in the CDR3.